Listed below are T cell receptor beta chains from one sample, sequenced in a study of somatic mutations in cytotoxic T cells in rheumatoid arthritis. Here immunoSEQ multiplex PCR was the method, and the copy in TCRdb shows in-frame clones only, minus some. The sample contains around 15,000 clones, 65% to 80% of which appear only once. The sample consisted of CD8+ T cells sorted from blood. These TCRs come from an adult with rheumatoid arthritis. The CDR3 runs from the conserved cysteine through the conserved F or W. Expanded clones get a size class; other rows say once, few or many, or leave the size out.

clone_size	v_call	j_call	cdr3_aa
NA	TRBV4-2	TRBJ1-2	CASGGIDGYTF
NA	TRBV29-1	TRBJ1-4	CSARGGEKLFF
NA	TRBV19	TRBJ2-1	CASSPTGTSGYNEQFF
NA	TRBV6-5	TRBJ1-4	CASSYSLGGMGEKLFF
NA	TRBV18	TRBJ1-1	CASSPRLWGDTNTEAFF
NA	TRBV11-1	TRBJ2-3	CASSLSTIGGDTQYF
NA	TRBV7-2	TRBJ2-1	CASSLLGGGSYNEQFF
NA	TRBV10-3	NA	CAISDWDRAYEQYF
NA	TRBV5-6	TRBJ2-5	CASSSTSRRGETQYF
once	TRBV2	TRBJ2-3	CASSEVRDREEDTQYF
NA	TRBV11-3	TRBJ1-1	CASSLAPNTEAFF
NA	TRBV2	TRBJ2-1	CASSLAGEYNEQFF
NA	TRBV9	TRBJ2-1	CASSSRRAGGNEQFF
NA	TRBV7-9	TRBJ2-3	CASSLRVGRDTQYF
few	TRBV7-9	TRBJ2-7	CASSLYSSDEQYF
NA	TRBV2	TRBJ2-5	CASTRDSEETQYF
few	TRBV4-1	TRBJ1-6	CASSQETRRDSPLHF
few	TRBV4-1	TRBJ2-7	CASSPGTDYEQYF
NA	TRBV11-2	TRBJ2-1	CASSLGGGEQFF
NA	TRBV6-6	TRBJ1-1	CASRWGSGRAEAFF
NA	TRBV4-3	TRBJ2-3	CASSQGVESTDTQYF
NA	TRBV27	TRBJ2-1	CASSLDRDNEQFF
NA	TRBV4-2	TRBJ2-7	CASSFAWQGKGISYEQYF
NA	TRBV11-2	TRBJ2-5	CASSLDTDPGEETQYF
once	TRBV14	TRBJ2-1	CASSPLRPYNEQFF
NA	TRBV19	TRBJ1-1	CASSLATTSTEAFF
NA	TRBV4-2	TRBJ1-1	CASSPPGAVNTEAFF
NA	TRBV7-9	TRBJ2-2	CASSLGLAGPLPGELFF
NA	TRBV19	TRBJ1-1	CASSIDLSPTEAFF
NA	TRBV29-1	TRBJ1-2	CSVPGVFNYGYTF
NA	TRBV29-1	TRBJ2-1	CSVDGGARSYNEQFF
few	TRBV6-4	TRBJ2-7	CASSPTYEQYF
NA	TRBV29-1	TRBJ2-2	CSVLRPGTKNTGELFF
NA	TRBV11-1	TRBJ2-2	CASSRGTGELFF
once	TRBV4-2	TRBJ2-3	CASSQDVAGSLRNTQYF
NA	TRBV30	TRBJ1-1	CAWSATTSGSGEAFF
NA	TRBV11-2	TRBJ2-7	CASSGLRDLTYEQYF
few	TRBV2	TRBJ1-1	CASSDRAAFF
NA	TRBV5-6	TRBJ2-1	CASSLGGQGAFF
NA	TRBV27	TRBJ1-5	CASSLTLGDSNQPQHF
few	TRBV7-3	TRBJ2-7	CASSPTLNSYEQYF
NA	TRBV7-9	TRBJ2-7	CASSRVDRSADYEQYF
once	TRBV10-2	TRBJ1-2	CASSESGPYGYTF
NA	TRBV28	TRBJ1-1	CASSKVAGDTEAFF
NA	TRBV19	TRBJ2-6	CATHGLAGGNTLSGANVLTF
few	TRBV14	TRBJ2-5	CASSQVGGETQYF
NA	TRBV19	TRBJ2-7	CASTDPMSREQYF
NA	TRBV28	TRBJ2-7	CASSPAPLYEQYF
NA	TRBV6-5	TRBJ1-2	CASSDSSGGYTF